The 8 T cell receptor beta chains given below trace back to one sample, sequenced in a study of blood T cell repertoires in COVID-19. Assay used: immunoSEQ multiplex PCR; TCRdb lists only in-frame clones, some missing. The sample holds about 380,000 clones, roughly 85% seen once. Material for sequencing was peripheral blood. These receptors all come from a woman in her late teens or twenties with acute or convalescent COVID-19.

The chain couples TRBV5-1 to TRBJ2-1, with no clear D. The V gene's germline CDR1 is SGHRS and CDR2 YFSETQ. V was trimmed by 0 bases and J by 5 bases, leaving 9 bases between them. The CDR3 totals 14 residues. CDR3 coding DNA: TGCGCCAGCAGCTTGGTTGTCAGTGACAATGAGCAGTTCTTC. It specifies CASSLVVSDNEQFF.

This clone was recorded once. The CDR3 is CASRCTGTPNNQPQHF. The CDR3, as DNA: TGTGCAAGTCGCTGTACCGGGACACCTAACAATCAGCCCCAGCATTTT. The J gene is TRBJ1-5, the V gene TRBV12-2; the table gives TRBD1 as D, unverified against the DNA. TRBV12-2 is marked as a pseudogene. The CDR3 has 16 amino acids.

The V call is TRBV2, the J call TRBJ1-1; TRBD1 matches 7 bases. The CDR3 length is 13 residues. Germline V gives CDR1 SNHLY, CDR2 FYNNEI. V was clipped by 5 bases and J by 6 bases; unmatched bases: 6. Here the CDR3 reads CASSRTGRAEAFF. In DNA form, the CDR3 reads TGTGCCAGCAGTCGGACAGGAAGGGCTGAAGCTTTCTTT.

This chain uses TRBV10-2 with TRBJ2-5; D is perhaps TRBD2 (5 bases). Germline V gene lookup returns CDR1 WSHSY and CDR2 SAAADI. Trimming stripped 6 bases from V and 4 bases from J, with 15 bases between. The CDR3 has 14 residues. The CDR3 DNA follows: TGCGCCAGCAGGATTACTAGTTTAGGAGAGACCCAGTACTTC. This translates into CASRITSLGETQYF.

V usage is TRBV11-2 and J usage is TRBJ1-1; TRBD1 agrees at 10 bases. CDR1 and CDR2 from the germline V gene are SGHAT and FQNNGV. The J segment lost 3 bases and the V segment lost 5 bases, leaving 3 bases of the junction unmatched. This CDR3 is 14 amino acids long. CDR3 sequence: CASSRDRGHTEAFF. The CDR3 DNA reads TGTGCCAGCAGCCGGGACAGGGGCCACACTGAAGCTTTCTTT. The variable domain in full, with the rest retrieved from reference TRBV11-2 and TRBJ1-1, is EAGVAQSPRYKIIEKRQSVAFWCNPISGHATLYWYQQILGQGPKLLIQFQNNGVVDDSQLPKDRFSAERLKGVDSTLKIQPAKLEDSAVYLCASSRDRGHTEAFFGQGTRLTVV.

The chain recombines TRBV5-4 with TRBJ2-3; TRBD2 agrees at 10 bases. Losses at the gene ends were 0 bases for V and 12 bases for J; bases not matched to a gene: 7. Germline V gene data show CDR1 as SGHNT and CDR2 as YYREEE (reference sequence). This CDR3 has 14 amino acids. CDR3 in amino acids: CASSLALAGDEQYF. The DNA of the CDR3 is TGTGCCAGCAGCTTGGCCCTAGCGGGAGATGAACAGTATTTT.

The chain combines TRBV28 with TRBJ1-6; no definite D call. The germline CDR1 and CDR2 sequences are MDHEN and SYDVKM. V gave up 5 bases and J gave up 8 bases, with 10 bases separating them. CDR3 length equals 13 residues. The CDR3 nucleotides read TGTGCCAGCAGTATCCCGTTTGATTCACCCCTCCACTTT. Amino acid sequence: CASSIPFDSPLHF.

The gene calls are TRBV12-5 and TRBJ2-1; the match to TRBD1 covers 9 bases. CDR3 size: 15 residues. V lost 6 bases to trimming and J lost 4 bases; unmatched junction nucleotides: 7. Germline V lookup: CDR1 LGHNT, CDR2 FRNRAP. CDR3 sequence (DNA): TGTGCTAGTGGCCAGGACAGGGGATTTTACAATGAGCAGTTCTTC. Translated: CASGQDRGFYNEQFF.